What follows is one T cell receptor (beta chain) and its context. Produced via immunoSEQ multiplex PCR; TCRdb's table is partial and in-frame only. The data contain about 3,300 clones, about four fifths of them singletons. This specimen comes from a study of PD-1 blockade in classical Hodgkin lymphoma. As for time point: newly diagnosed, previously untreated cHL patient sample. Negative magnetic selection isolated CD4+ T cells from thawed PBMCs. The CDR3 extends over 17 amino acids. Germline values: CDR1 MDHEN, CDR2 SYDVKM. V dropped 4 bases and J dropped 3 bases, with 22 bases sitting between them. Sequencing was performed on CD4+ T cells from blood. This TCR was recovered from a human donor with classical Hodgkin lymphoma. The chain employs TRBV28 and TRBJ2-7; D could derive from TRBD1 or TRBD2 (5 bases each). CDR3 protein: CASSSLMLRGWVYEQYF. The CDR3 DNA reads TGTGCCAGCAGTTCCCTTATGTTGAGGGGTTGGGTCTACGAGCAGTACTTC.